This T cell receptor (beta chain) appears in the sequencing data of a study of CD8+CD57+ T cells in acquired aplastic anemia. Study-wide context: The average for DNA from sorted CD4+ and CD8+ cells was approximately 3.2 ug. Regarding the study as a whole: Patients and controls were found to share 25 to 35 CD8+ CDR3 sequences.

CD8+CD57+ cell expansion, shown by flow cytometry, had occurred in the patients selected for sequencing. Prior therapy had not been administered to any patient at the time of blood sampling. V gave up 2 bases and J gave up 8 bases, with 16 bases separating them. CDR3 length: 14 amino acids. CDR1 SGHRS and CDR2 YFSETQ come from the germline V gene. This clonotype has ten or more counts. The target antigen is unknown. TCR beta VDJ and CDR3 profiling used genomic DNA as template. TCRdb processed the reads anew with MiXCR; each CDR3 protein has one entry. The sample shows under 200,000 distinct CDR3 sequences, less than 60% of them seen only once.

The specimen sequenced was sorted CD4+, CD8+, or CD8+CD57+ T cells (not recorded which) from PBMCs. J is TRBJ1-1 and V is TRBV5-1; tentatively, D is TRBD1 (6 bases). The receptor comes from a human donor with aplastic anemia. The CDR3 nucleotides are TGCGCCAGCAGCTTTAGGGGGAAGGTTGCGGAAGCTTTCTTT. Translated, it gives CASSFRGKVAEAFF.